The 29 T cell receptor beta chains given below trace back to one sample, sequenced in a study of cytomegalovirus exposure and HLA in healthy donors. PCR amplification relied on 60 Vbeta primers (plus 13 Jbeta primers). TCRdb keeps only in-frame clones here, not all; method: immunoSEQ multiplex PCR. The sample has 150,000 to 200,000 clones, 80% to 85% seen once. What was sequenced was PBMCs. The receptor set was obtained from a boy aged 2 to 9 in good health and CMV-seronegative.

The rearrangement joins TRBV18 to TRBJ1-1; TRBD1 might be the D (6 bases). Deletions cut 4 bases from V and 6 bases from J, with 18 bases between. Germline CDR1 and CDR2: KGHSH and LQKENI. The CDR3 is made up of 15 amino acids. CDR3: CASSLGTLRSAEAFF. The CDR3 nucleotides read TGTGCCAGCTCACTCGGGACATTGAGAAGCGCTGAAGCTTTCTTT.

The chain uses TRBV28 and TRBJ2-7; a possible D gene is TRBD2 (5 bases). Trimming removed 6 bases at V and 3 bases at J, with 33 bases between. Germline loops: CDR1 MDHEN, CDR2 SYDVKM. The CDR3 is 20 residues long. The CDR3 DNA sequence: TGTGCCAGCAGCTCCCGCTCCCCAGGAGTAGTCTTAGGGAGCTACTACGAGCAGTACTTC. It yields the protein CASSSRSPGVVLGSYYEQYF.

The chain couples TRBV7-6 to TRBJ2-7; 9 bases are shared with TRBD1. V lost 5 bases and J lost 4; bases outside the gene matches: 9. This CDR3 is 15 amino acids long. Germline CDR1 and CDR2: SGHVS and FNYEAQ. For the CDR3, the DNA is TGTGCCAGCAGCGCGGGACAGGGTAATTTTTACGAGCAGTACTTC. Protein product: CASSAGQGNFYEQYF. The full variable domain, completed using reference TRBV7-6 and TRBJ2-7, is GAGVSQSPRYKVTKRGQDVALRCDPISGHVSLYWYRQALGQGPEFLTYFNYEAQQDKSGLPNDRFSAERPEGSISTLTIQRTEQRDSAMYRCASSAGQGNFYEQYFGPGTRLTVT.

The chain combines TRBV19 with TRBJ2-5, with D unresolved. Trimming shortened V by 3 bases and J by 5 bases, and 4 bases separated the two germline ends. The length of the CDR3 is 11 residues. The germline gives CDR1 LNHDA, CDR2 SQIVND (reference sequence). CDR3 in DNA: TGTGCCAGTAGTATGGCCGAGACCCAGTACTTC. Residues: CASSMAETQYF.

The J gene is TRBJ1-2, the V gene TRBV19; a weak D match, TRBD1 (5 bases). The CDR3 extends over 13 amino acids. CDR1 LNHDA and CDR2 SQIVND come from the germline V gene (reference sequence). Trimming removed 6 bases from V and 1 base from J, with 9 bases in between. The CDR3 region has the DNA TGTGCCAGTAGCCAACAGGTTAACTATGGCTACACCTTC. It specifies CASSQQVNYGYTF.

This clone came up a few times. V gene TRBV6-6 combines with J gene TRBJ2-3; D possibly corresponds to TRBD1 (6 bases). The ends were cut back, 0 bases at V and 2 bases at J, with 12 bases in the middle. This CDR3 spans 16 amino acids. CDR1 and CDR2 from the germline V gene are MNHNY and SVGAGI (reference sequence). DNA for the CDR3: TGTGCCAGCAGTTACTCGGACAGATTCTTCACAGATACGCAGTATTTT. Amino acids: CASSYSDRFFTDTQYF.

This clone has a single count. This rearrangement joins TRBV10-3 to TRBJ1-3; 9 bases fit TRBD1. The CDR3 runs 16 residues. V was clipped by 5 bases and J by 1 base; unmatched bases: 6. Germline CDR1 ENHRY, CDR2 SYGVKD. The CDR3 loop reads CAISKDRGNSGNTIYF. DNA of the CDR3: TGTGCCATCAGTAAGGACAGGGGTAATTCTGGAAACACCATATATTTT.

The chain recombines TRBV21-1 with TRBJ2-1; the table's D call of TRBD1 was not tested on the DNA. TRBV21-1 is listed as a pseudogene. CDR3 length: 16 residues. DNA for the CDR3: TGTGCCAGCAGCAAAGTCGGCCAGGGGGGCTACAATGAGCAGTTCTTC. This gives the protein CASSKVGQGGYNEQFF.

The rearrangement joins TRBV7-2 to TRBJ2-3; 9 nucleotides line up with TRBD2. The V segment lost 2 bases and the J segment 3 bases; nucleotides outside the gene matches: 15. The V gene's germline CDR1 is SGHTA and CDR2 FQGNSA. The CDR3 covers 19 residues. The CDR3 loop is CASSLSGGRALVSTDTQYF. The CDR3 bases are TGTGCCAGCAGCTTAAGTGGCGGGAGGGCCCTGGTATCTACAGATACGCAGTATTTT.

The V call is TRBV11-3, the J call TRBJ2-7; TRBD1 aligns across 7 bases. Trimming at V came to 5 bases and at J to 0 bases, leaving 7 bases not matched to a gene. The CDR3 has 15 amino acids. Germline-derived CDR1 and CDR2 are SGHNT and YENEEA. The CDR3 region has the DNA TGTGCCAGCAGCCTGGGACAGTCCCTCTCCTACGAGCAGTACTTC. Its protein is CASSLGQSLSYEQYF.

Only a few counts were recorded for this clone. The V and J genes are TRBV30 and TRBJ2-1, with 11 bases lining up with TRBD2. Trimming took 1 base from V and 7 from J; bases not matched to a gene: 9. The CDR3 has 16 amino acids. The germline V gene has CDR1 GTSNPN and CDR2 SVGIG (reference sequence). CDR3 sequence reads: CAWSGGPGLAVNEQFF. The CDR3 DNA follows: TGTGCCTGGAGTGGGGGCCCGGGACTAGCGGTAAATGAGCAGTTCTTC.

The CDR3 DNA reads TGTGCTAGTGCCCCGTCCGGGGAGCGAGGCTACACCTTC. It codes for CASAPSGERGYTF. The chain has TRBV12-5 and TRBJ1-2; D gene unclear. Trimming stripped 7 bases from V and 8 bases from J, with 17 bases between. CDR1 is LGHNT, CDR2 FRNRAP, per germline. This CDR3 has 13 amino acids.

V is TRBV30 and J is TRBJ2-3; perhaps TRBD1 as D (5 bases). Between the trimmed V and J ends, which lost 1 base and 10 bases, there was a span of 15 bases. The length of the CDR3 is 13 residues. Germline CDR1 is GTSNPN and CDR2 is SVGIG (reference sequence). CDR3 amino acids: CAWSAIPRQPQYF. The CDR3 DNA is TGTGCCTGGAGTGCTATCCCGAGACAGCCGCAGTATTTT.

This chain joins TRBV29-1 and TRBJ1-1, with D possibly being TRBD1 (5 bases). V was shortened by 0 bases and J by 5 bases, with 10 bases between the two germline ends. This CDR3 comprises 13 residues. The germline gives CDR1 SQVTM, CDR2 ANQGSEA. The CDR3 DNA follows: TGCAGCGTTGAAGACAGCGGGGGGACTGAAGCTTTCTTT. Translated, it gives CSVEDSGGTEAFF.

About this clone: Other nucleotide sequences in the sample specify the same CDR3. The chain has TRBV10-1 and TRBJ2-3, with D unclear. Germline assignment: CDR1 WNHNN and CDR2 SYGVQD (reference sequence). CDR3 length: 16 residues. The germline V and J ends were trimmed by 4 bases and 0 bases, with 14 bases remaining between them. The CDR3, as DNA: TGCGCCAGCAGTGGCGGTCGCGGTCTTAGCACAGATACGCAGTATTTT. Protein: CASSGGRGLSTDTQYF.

In nucleotides, the CDR3 is TGTGCCAGCAGTGAAGAGCGTAGCGGAGATAGCACAGATACGCAGTATTTT. Residues: CASSEERSGDSTDTQYF. The chain couples TRBV6-1 to TRBJ2-3; TRBD2 is a possible D gene (6 bases). The ends were cut back, 1 base at V and 0 bases at J, with 14 bases in the middle. The CDR3 is 17 residues long. From germline, CDR1 is MNHNS and CDR2 SASEGT.

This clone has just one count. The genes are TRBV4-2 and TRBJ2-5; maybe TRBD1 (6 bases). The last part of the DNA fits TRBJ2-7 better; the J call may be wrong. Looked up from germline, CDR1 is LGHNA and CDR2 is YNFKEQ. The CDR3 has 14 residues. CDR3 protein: CASSPGAVSYEQYF. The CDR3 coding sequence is TGTGCCAGCAGCCCAGGGGCGGTTTCCTACGAGCAGTACTTC.

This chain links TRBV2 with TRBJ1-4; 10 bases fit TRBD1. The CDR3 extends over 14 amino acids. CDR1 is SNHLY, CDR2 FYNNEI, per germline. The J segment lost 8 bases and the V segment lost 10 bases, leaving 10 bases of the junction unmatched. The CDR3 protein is CAKARDRGGEKLFF. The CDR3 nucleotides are TGTGCCAAGGCTAGGGACAGGGGAGGGGAAAAACTGTTTTTT.

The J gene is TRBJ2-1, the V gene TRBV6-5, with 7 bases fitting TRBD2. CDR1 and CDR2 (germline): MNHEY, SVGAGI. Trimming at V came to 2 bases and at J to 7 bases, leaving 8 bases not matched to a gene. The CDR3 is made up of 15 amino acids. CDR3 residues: CASSYGQRDGNEQFF. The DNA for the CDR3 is TGTGCCAGCAGTTACGGGCAGCGGGATGGTAATGAGCAGTTCTTC.

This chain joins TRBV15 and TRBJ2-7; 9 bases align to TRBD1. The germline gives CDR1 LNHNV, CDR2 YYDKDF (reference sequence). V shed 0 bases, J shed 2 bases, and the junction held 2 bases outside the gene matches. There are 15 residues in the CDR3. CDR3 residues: CATSRDGTGTYEQYF. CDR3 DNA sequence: TGTGCCACCAGCAGAGATGGGACAGGGACCTACGAGCAGTACTTC. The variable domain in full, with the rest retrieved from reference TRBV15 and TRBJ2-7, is DAMVIQNPRYQVTQFGKPVTLSCSQTLNHNVMYWYQQKSSQAPKLLFHYYDKDFNNEADTPDNFQSRRPNTSFCFLDIRSPGLGDTAMYLCATSRDGTGTYEQYFGPGTRLTVT.

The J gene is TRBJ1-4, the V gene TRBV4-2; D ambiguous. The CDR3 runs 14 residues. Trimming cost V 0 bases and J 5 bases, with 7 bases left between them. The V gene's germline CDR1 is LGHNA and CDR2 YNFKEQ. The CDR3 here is CASSQDSDNEKLFF. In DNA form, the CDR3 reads TGTGCCAGCAGCCAAGACAGCGACAATGAAAAACTGTTTTTT.

CDR3: CAISGLFLGGNEQFF. For the CDR3, the DNA is TGTGCCATCAGCGGACTATTCCTTGGGGGCAATGAGCAGTTCTTC. The J gene is TRBJ2-1, the V gene TRBV10-3, with D perhaps matching TRBD2 (6 bases). The germline CDR1 and CDR2 sequences are ENHRY and SYGVKD. V was trimmed by 6 bases and J by 6 bases, leaving 18 bases between them. There are 15 residues in the CDR3.

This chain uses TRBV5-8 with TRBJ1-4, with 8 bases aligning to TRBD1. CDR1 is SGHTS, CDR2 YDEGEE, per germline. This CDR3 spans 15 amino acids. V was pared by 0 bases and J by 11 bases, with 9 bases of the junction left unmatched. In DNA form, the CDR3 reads TGTGCCAGCAGCTTGGCAGGGGGCGACAAGGGGAAACTGTTTTTT. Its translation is CASSLAGGDKGKLFF.

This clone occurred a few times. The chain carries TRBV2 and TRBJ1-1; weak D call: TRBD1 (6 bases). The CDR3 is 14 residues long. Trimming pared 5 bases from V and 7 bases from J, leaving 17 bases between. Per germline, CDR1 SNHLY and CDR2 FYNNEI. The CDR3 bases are TGTGCCAGCAGTAAGGACAGTCTCTTAAATGAAGCTTTCTTT. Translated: CASSKDSLLNEAFF.

CDR3 DNA: TGTGCCAGCAAGGAATCCCGGGAGGGCACTGAAGCTTTCTTT. Its protein product is CASKESREGTEAFF. V is TRBV11-3 and J is TRBJ1-1; D gene unclear. V lost 7 bases, J lost 4 bases, and 16 bases lay in between. The CDR3 loop spans 14 amino acids. The germline CDR1 and CDR2 sequences are SGHNT and YENEEA.

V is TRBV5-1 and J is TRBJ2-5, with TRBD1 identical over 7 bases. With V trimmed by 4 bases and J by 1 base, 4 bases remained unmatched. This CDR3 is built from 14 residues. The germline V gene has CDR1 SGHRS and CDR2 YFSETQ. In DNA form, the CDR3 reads TGCGCCAGCAGCAGGGGACAGAGCCAAGAGACCCAGTACTTC. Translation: CASSRGQSQETQYF.

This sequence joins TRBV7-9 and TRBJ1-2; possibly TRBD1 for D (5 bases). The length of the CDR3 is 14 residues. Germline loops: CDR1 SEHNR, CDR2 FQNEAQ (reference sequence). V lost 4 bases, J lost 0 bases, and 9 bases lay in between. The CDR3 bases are TGTGCCAGCAGCTGGCGGGACCCTAACTATGGCTACACCTTC. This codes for CASSWRDPNYGYTF.

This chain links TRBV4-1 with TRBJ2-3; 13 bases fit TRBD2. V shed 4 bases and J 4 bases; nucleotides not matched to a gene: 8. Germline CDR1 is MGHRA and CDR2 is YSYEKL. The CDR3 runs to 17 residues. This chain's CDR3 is CASSPSTSGRGPDTQYF. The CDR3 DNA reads TGCGCCAGCAGCCCTTCTACTAGCGGGAGGGGGCCAGATACGCAGTATTTT.

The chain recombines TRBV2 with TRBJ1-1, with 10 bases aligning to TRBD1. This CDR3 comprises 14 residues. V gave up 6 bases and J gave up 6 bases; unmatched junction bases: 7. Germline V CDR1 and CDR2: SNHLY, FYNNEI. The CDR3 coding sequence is TGTGCCAGCAGGGACAGGGGGAAAGGGCCTGAAGCTTTCTTT. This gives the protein CASRDRGKGPEAFF.